This is a list of T cell receptor beta chains from one sample in a study of blood T cell repertoires in COVID-19. TCRdb's copy holds only in-frame clones and misses some; the assay was immunoSEQ multiplex PCR. Of 200,000 to 250,000 clones listed, about nine tenths are singletons. Sequencing was performed on peripheral blood. The receptors stem from a young man with COVID-19, enrolled during active disease. Both conserved end residues are part of each CDR3. D genes are given only for firm matches. The size of a clone is reported for some rows only, either as once, few or many, or as a class for expanded clones.

cdr3_length	v_call	j_call	d_call	clone_size	cdr3_nt	cdr3_aa
14	TRBV7-3	TRBJ2-1	.	.	TGTGCCAGCAGCTTAAGTCTCGGCTACAATGAGCAGTTCTTC	CASSLSLGYNEQFF
16	TRBV6-6	TRBJ2-7	TRBD1	.	TGTGCCAGCATCTTAGGGGGTAGGACAGGATCCTACGAGCAGTACTTC	CASILGGRTGSYEQYF
16	TRBV24-1	TRBJ2-7	TRBD1	.	TGTGCCACCAGTGACCCTCCGGGACAGGGGAGCGACGAGCAGTACTTC	CATSDPPGQGSDEQYF
11	TRBV10-3	TRBJ1-1	.	few	TGTGCCATCACCTACAGGGACGAGGCTTTCTTT	CAITYRDEAFF
13	TRBV12-3/TRBV12-4	TRBJ1-2	.	.	TGTGCCAGCAGTTTAGTACAGGGCTATGGCTACACCTTC	CASSLVQGYGYTF
22	TRBV12-5	TRBJ2-3	TRBD2	.	TGTGCTAGTGGTTTCCGGACTATCCCGGGACTAGCGGGGGGGTCTAGCACAGATACGCAGTATTTT	CASGFRTIPGLAGGSSTDTQYF
14	TRBV28	TRBJ2-1	.	.	TGTGCCAGCAGTCTCAGCGATGGGTACAATGAGCAGTTCTTC	CASSLSDGYNEQFF
18	TRBV15	TRBJ1-1	TRBD1	.	TGTGCCACCAGCAGAGATATTGGGACAGACAGAATGAACACTGAAGCTTTCTTT	CATSRDIGTDRMNTEAFF
14	TRBV7-9	TRBJ2-7	.	.	TGTGCCAGCAGCTTTCAGACAAGTACCTACGAGCAGTACTTC	CASSFQTSTYEQYF
15	TRBV5-1	TRBJ2-3	TRBD2	.	TGCGCCAGCAGCTTCGAGCGGGGAGGCACAGATACGCAGTATTTT	CASSFERGGTDTQYF
14	TRBV5-4	TRBJ2-7	TRBD2	.	TGTGCCAGCAGCTTGGGTACGGGGGGATACGAGCAGTACTTC	CASSLGTGGYEQYF
13	TRBV30	TRBJ1-4	.	.	TGTGCCTGGAAAGCAGGGGACCATGAAAAACTGTTTTTT	CAWKAGDHEKLFF
17	TRBV9	TRBJ2-1	.	.	TGTGCCAGCAGCCAAACTGTTGGCCAGGAAACTTACAATGAGCAGTTCTTC	CASSQTVGQETYNEQFF
16	TRBV10-3	TRBJ1-6	TRBD1	.	TGTGCCATCAGCACCTGGGGACAGGGTGGTAATTCACCCCTCCACTTT	CAISTWGQGGNSPLHF
13	TRBV5-6	TRBJ1-4	.	.	TGTGCCAGCAGCTTGAGGACTTCTAAGGAACTGTTTTTT	CASSLRTSKELFF
14	TRBV6-1	TRBJ2-7	.	.	TGTGCCAGCAGTGAAGAAATTTGGACAGTCGAGCAGTACTTC	CASSEEIWTVEQYF
14	TRBV3-1/TRBV3-2	TRBJ1-5	.	.	TGTGCCAGCAGCCAAGATCGGGGGAATCAGCCCCAGCATTTT	CASSQDRGNQPQHF
15	TRBV19	TRBJ2-2	TRBD2	.	TGTGCCAGTAGTTGGGCGGGAGGCAACACCGGGGAGCTGTTTTTT	CASSWAGGNTGELFF
15	TRBV5-8	TRBJ1-2	TRBD1	.	TGTGCCAGCAGTCGCCGGGACAGAACTCGCTATGGCTACACCTTC	CASSRRDRTRYGYTF
12	TRBV2	TRBJ1-2	.	once	TGTGCCAGCAGTGGACTGAACTATGGCTACACCTTC	CASSGLNYGYTF
13	TRBV29-1	TRBJ2-7	TRBD1	.	TGCAGCGCGATACAGGGGACCGAGGCCGAGCAGTACTTC	CSAIQGTEAEQYF
14	TRBV5-4	TRBJ1-6	TRBD1	few	TGTGCCAGCAGCTTCCCGGGACAGGCCTTCGCCCTCCACTTT	CASSFPGQAFALHF
14	TRBV7-8	TRBJ2-7	.	.	TGTGCCAGCAGCTTAAGAGGAGGGTCCTACGAGCAGTACTTC	CASSLRGGSYEQYF
16	TRBV4-3	TRBJ2-6	.	few	TGCGCCAGCAGCCAAGATGCAGTCTCTGGGGCCAACGTCCTGACTTTC	CASSQDAVSGANVLTF
15	TRBV5-5	TRBJ1-1	.	.	TGTGCCAGCAGCTTGGCCGAAGACACATACACTGAAGCTTTCTTT	CASSLAEDTYTEAFF
15	TRBV10-3	TRBJ1-5	.	few	TGTGCCATCAGTGAATTTGGGGAGGGCAATCAGCCCCAGCATTTT	CAISEFGEGNQPQHF
15	TRBV6-1	TRBJ1-2	.	.	TGTGCCAGCAGTGAAGCGGGGGCGCCGGGCTATGGCTACACCTTC	CASSEAGAPGYGYTF
14	TRBV7-9	TRBJ1-5	.	.	TGTGCCAGCAGCTTAGCCGGAGGGAGCCAGCCCCAGCATTTT	CASSLAGGSQPQHF
14	TRBV6-2/TRBV6-3	TRBJ1-1	.	.	TGTGCCAGCAGCCGGAGACAGGACGCCACTGAAGCTTTCTTT	CASSRRQDATEAFF
13	TRBV30	TRBJ2-2	.	.	TGTGCCTGGAGTGTGGAGTACACCGGGGAGCTGTTTTTT	CAWSVEYTGELFF
12	TRBV19	TRBJ1-2	.	.	TGTGCCAGTGATACAGGGACTAGCGGCTACACCTTC	CASDTGTSGYTF
15	TRBV27	TRBJ1-2	TRBD1	.	TGTGCCACCTCGACAGGGGGGTTGAGTCCTTCGGGCTACACCTTC	CATSTGGLSPSGYTF
15	TRBV7-9	TRBJ2-7	TRBD2	.	TGTGCCAGCAGCTTACAAGCGGGGGGGTTAAGCGAGCAGTACTTC	CASSLQAGGLSEQYF
15	TRBV3-1/TRBV3-2	TRBJ1-5	.	.	TGTGCCAGCAGCCAAGTTATTGGGCCAAATCAGCCCCAGCATTTT	CASSQVIGPNQPQHF
15	TRBV5-4	TRBJ2-2	TRBD1	.	TGTGCCAGCAGCCCATCCGGGACAGGGACCGGGGAGCTGTTTTTT	CASSPSGTGTGELFF
15	TRBV28	TRBJ1-2	TRBD1	.	TGTGCCAGCCTCCCGGGACAGGGAGTTAACTATGGCTACACCTTC	CASLPGQGVNYGYTF
13	TRBV19	TRBJ2-1	.	.	TGTGCCAGTAGTATAGCTGCGTCCTATGAGCAGTTCTTC	CASSIAASYEQFF
14	TRBV6-2/TRBV6-3	TRBJ1-2	.	.	TGTGCCAGCAGTTACGCAGGCGGGGTCTATGGCTACACCTTC	CASSYAGGVYGYTF
11	TRBV28	TRBJ1-2	.	.	TGTGCCAGCAGTTTAATGGCTGGCTACACCTTC	CASSLMAGYTF
15	TRBV21-1	TRBJ1-2	.	.	TGTGCCAGCAGCAAAAGTTCGCCAGGGGGCTATGGCTACACCTTC	CASSKSSPGGYGYTF
14	TRBV5-4	TRBJ1-1	TRBD1	few	TGTGCCAGCAGCCGGAGGGGGCCGAACACTGAAGCTTTCTTT	CASSRRGPNTEAFF
16	TRBV6-5	TRBJ1-2	.	.	TGTGCCAGCAGTTTCAGACATACAGGGTGGCACTATGGCTACACCTTC	CASSFRHTGWHYGYTF